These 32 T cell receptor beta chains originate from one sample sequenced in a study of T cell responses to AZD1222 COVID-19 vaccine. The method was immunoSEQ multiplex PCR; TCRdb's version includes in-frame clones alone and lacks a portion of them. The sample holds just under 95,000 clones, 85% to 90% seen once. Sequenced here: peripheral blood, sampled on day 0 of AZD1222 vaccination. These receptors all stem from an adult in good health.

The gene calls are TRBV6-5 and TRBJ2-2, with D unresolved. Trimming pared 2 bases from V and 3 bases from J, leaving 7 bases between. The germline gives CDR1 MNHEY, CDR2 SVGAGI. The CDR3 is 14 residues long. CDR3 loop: CASSYGRDTGELFF. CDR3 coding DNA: TGTGCCAGCAGTTACGGACGGGACACCGGGGAGCTGTTTTTT.

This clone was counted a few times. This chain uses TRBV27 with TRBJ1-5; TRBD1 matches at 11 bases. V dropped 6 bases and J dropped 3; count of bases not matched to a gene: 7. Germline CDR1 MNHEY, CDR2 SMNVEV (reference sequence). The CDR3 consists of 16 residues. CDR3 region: CASRGQGGSNNQPQHF. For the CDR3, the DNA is TGTGCCAGCAGGGGACAGGGGGGCAGCAACAATCAGCCCCAGCATTTT.

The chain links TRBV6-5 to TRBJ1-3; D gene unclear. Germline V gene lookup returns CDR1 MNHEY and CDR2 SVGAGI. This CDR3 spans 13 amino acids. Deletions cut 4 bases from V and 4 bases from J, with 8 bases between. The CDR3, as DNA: TGTGCCAGCAGTTGGGAACAGGGAAACACCATATATTTT. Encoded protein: CASSWEQGNTIYF.

CDR3 amino acids: CASTSYGGTAQPQHF. As DNA, the CDR3 is TGTGCCAGCACCAGTTACGGGGGGACAGCTCAGCCCCAGCATTTT. The chain uses TRBV6-5 and TRBJ1-5, with 7 bases that match TRBD1. Trimming removed 7 bases from V and 6 bases from J; junction bases left unmatched: 12. The CDR3 has 15 residues. Germline CDR1 MNHEY, CDR2 SVGAGI.

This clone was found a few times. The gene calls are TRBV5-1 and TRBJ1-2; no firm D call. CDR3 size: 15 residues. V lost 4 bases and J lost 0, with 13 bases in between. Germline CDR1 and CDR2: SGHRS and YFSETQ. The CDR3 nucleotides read TGCGCCAGCAGCCAGGACCCCCAAGCTAACTATGGCTACACCTTC. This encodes CASSQDPQANYGYTF.

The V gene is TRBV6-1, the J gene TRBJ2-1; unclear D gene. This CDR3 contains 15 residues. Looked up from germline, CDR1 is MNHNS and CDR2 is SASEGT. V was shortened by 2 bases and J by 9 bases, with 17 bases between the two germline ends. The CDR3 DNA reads TGTGCCAGCAGTGAATTTAACGTGGGGAACGGTGAGCAGTTCTTC. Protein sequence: CASSEFNVGNGEQFF.

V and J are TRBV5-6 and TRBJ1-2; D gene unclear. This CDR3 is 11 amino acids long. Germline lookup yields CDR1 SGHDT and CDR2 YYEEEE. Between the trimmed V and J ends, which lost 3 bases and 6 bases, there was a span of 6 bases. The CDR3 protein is CASSYRDGYTF. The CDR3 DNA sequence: TGTGCCAGCAGCTACCGCGATGGCTACACCTTC.

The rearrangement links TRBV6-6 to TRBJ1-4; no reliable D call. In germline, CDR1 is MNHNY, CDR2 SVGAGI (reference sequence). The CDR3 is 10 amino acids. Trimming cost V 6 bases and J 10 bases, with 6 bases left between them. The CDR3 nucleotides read TGTGCCAGCAGGAACGGAAAACTGTTTTTT. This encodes CASRNGKLFF.

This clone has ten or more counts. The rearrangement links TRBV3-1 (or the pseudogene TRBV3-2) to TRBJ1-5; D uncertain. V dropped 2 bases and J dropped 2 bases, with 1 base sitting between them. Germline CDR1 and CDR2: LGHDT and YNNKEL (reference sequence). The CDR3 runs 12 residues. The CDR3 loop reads CASSQRNQPQHF. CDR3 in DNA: TGTGCCAGCAGCCAACGCAATCAGCCCCAGCATTTT.

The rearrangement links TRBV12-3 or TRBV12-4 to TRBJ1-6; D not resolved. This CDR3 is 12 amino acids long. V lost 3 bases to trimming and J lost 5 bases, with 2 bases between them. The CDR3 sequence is CASSFNNSPLHF. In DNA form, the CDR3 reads TGTGCCAGCAGTTTTAATAATTCACCCCTCCACTTT.

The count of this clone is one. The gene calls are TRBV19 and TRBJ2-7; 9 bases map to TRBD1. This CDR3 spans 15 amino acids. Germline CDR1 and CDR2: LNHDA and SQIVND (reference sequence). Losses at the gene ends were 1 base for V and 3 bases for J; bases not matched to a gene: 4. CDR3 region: CASSIGPGQGYEQYF. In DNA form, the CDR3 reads TGTGCCAGTAGTATAGGCCCGGGACAGGGCTACGAGCAGTACTTC.

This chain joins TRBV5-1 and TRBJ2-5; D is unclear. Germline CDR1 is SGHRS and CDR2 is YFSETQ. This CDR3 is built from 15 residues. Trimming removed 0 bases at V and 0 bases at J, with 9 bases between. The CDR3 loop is CASSLVTSYQETQYF. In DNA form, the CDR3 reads TGCGCCAGCAGCTTGGTGACATCTTACCAAGAGACCCAGTACTTC.

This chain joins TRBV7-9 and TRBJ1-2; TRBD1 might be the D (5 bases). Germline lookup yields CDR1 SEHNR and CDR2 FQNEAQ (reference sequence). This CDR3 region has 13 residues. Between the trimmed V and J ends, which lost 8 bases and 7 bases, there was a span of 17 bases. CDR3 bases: TGTGCCAGCTCCAGGGATGATGGAGGTGGCTACACCTTC. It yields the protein CASSRDDGGGYTF.

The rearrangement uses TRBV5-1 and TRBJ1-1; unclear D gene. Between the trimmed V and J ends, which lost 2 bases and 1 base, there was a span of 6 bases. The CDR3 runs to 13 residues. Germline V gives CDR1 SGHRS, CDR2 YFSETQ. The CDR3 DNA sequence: TGCGCCAGCAGCTTTACAGAGAACACTGAAGCTTTCTTT. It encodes CASSFTENTEAFF. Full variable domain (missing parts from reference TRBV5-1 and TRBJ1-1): KAGVTQTPRYLIKTRGQQVTLSCSPISGHRSVSWYQQTPGQGLQFLFEYFSETQRNKGNFPGRFSGRQFSNSRSEMNVSTLELGDSALYLCASSFTENTEAFFGQGTRLTVV.

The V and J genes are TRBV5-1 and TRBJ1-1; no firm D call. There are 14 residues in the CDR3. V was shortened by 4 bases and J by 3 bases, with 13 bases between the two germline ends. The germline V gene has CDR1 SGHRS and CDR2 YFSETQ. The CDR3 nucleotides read TGCGCCAGCAGCCCCCGGAAGGGCCACACTGAAGCTTTCTTT. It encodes CASSPRKGHTEAFF.

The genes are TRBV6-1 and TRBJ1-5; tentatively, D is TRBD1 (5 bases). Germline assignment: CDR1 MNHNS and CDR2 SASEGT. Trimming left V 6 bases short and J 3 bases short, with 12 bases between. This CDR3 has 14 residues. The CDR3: CASSLPGHNQPQHF. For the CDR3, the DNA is TGTGCCAGCAGCCTACCGGGGCACAATCAGCCCCAGCATTTT.

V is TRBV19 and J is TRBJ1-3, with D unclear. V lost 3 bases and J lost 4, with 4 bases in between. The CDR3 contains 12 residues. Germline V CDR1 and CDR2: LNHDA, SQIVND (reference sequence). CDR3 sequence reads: CASSIAGNTIYF. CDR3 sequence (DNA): TGTGCCAGTAGTATCGCGGGAAACACCATATATTTT.

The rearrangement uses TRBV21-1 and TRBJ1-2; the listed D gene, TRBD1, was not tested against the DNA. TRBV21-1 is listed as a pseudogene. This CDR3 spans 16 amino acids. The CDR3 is CASSKDLVDINYGYTF. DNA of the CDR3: TGTGCCAGCAGCAAAGACCTAGTGGACATTAACTATGGCTACACCTTC.

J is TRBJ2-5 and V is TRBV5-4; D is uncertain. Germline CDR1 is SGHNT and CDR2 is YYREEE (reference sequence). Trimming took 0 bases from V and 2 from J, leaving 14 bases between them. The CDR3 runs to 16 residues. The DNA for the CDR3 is TGTGCCAGCAGCTTGGGTGCGCTTCCGTTGCAAGAGACCCAGTACTTC. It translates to CASSLGALPLQETQYF. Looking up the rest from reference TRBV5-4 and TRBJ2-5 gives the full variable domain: ETGVTQSPTHLIKTRGQQVTLRCSSQSGHNTVSWYQQALGQGPQFIFQYYREEENGRGNFPPRFSGLQFPNYSSELNVNALELDDSALYLCASSLGALPLQETQYFGPGTRLLVL.

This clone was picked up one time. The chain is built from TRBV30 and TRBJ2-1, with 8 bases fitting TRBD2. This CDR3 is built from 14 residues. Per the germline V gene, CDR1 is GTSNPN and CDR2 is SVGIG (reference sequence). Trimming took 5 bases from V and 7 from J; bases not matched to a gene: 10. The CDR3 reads CAWGAGGPVNEQFF. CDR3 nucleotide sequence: TGTGCCTGGGGGGCGGGGGGCCCGGTAAATGAGCAGTTCTTC. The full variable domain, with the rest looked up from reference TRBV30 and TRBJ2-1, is SQTIHQWPATLVQPVGSPLSLECTVEGTSNPNLYWYRQAAGRGLQLLFYSVGIGQISSEVPQNLSASRPQDRQFILSSKKLLLSDSGFYLCAWGAGGPVNEQFFGPGTRLTVL.

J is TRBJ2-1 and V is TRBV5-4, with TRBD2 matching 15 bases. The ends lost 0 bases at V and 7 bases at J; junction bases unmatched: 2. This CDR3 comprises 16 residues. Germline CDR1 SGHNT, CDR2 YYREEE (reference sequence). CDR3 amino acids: CASSLGGTSGRNEQFF. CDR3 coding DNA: TGTGCCAGCAGCTTGGGGGGGACTAGCGGGAGGAATGAGCAGTTCTTC.

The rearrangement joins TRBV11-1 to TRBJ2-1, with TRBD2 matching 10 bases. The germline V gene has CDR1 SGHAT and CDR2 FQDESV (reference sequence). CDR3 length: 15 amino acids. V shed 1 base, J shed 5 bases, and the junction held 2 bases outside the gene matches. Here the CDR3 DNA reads TGTGCCAGCAGCTTAGGAGCGGGAGGGAACAATGAGCAGTTCTTC. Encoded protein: CASSLGAGGNNEQFF.

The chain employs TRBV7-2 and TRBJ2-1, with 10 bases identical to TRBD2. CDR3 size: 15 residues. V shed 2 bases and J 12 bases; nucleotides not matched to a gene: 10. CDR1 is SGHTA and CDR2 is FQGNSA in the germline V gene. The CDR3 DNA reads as TGTGCCAGCAGCTTATGGACTAGCGGCCAGGAGAGGCAGTTCTTC. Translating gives CASSLWTSGQERQFF.

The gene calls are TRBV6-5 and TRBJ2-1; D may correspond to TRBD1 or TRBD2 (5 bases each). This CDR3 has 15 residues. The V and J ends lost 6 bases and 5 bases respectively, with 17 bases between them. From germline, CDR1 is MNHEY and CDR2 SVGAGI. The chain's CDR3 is CASRQDPGSHNEQFF. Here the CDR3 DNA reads TGTGCCAGCAGACAGGACCCGGGATCCCACAATGAGCAGTTCTTC.

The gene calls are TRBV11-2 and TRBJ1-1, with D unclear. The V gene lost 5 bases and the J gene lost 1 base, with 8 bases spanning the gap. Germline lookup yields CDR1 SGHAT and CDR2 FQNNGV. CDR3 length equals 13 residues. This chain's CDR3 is CASSVTTNTEAFF. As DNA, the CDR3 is TGTGCCAGCAGCGTGACAACGAACACTGAAGCTTTCTTT. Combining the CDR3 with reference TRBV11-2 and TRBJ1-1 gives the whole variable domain EAGVAQSPRYKIIEKRQSVAFWCNPISGHATLYWYQQILGQGPKLLIQFQNNGVVDDSQLPKDRFSAERLKGVDSTLKIQPAKLEDSAVYLCASSVTTNTEAFFGQGTRLTVV.

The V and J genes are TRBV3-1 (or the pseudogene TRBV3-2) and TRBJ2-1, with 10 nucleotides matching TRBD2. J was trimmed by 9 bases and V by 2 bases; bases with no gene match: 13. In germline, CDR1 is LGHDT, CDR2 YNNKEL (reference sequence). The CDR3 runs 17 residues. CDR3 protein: CASSQRAQRGGRTEQFF. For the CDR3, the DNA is TGTGCCAGCAGCCAACGGGCACAGCGGGGGGGTCGGACTGAGCAGTTCTTC.

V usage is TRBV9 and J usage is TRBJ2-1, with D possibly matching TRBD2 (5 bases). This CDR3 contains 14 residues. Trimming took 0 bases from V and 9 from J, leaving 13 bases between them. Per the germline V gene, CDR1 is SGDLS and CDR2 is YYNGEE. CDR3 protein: CASSVEDEGGEQFF. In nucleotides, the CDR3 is TGTGCCAGCAGCGTAGAGGACGAGGGTGGTGAGCAGTTCTTC.

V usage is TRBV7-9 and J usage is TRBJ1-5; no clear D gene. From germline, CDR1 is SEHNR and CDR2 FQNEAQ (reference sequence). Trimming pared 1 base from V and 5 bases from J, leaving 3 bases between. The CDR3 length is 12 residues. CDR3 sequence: CASSLGDQPQHF. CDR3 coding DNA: TGTGCCAGCAGCTTAGGGGATCAGCCCCAGCATTTT.

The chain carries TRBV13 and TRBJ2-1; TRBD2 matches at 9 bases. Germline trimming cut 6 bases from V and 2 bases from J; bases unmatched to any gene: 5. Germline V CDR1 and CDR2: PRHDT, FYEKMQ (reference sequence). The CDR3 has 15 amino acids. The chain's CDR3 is CASRVGLAPYNEQFF. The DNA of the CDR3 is TGTGCCAGCAGGGTGGGACTAGCACCCTACAATGAGCAGTTCTTC.

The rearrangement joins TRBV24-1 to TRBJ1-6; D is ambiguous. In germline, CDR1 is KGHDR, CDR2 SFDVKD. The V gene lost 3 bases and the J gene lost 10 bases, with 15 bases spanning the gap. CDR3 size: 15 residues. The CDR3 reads CATSDPPVSRSPLHF. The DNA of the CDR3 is TGTGCCACCAGTGATCCCCCGGTGAGCCGGTCACCCCTCCACTTT.

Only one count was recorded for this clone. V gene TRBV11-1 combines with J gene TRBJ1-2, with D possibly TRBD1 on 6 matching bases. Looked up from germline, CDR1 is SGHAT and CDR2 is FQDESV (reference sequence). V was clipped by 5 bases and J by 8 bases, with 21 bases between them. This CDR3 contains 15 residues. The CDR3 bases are TGTGCCAGCAGCCCAGAGTCGACAGGCCGAAGAGGCTACACCTTC. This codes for CASSPESTGRRGYTF.

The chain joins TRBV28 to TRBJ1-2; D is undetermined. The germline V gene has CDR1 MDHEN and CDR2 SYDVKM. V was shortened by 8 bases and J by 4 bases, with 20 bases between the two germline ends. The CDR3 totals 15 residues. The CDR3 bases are TGTGCCAGCTCCAATACCGGCCCCTCAACCTATGGCTACACCTTC. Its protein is CASSNTGPSTYGYTF.